What follows are 4 T cell receptor beta chains derived from one specimen sequenced in a study of response to subunit inactivated influenza vaccine. Each CDR3 protein is one row after TCRdb ran MiXCR on the RT-PCR reads. The data hold 450,000 to 600,000 distinct CDR3 sequences, with more than 15% observed a single time. The sample was CD4+ T cells sorted from PBMCs, taken about 23 months after vaccination. The source is a man aged 50-75 years who received an inactivated influenza vaccine.

The chain couples TRBV5-1 to TRBJ2-4; D gene uncertain. The V and J ends lost 7 bases and 5 bases respectively, with 10 bases between them. Germline lookup yields CDR1 SGHRS and CDR2 YFSETQ. The CDR3 sequence is 12 residues long. CDR3 bases: TGCGCCAGCGGCCTAAATCAAAACATTCAGTACTTC. Translation: CASGLNQNIQYF.

V usage is TRBV14 and J usage is TRBJ1-2; no firm D call. The CDR3 loop spans 14 amino acids. Deletions cut 4 bases from V and 0 bases from J, with 9 bases between. The germline V gene encodes CDR1 SGHDN and CDR2 FVKESK. The CDR3 nucleotides are TGTGCCAGCAGCCGGACGGTATCTAACTATGGCTACACCTTC. Its protein product is CASSRTVSNYGYTF.

This clonotype has a handful of counts. The chain joins TRBV9 to TRBJ1-3; D uncertain. The CDR3 has 15 residues. Germline CDR1 SGDLS, CDR2 YYNGEE. V lost 1 base and J lost 0, with 8 bases in between. The CDR3: CASSVSGVSGNTIYF. The CDR3 DNA reads as TGTGCCAGCAGCGTATCGGGAGTCTCTGGAAACACCATATATTTT. Using reference TRBV9 and TRBJ1-3 for the parts outside the CDR3, the full variable domain is DSGVTQTPKHLITATGQRVTLRCSPRSGDLSVYWYQQSLDQGLQFLIQYYNGEERAKGNILERFSAQQFPDLHSELNLSSLELGDSALYFCASSVSGVSGNTIYFGEGSWLTVV.

The chain combines TRBV7-7 with TRBJ2-7; perhaps TRBD1 as D (6 bases). Trimming took 9 bases from V and 5 from J, leaving 23 bases between them. The CDR3 is 15 amino acids. The germline V gene has CDR1 SSHAT and CDR2 FNYEAQ (reference sequence). CDR3 DNA sequence: TGTGCCAGAAGCCCCTATAGTACAGGGTCGGACGAGCAGTACTTC. This translates into CARSPYSTGSDEQYF.